This T cell receptor beta chain was identified during a study of blood T cell repertoires in COVID-19. Clones were sequenced by immunoSEQ multiplex PCR, and TCRdb holds only the in-frame ones, with some missing. The sample holds roughly 250,000 clones; approximately 86% are singletons and the top ten take 2.5% to 3.5%. CDR3 length: 15 residues. Per the germline V gene, CDR1 is SNHLY and CDR2 is FYNNEI. V was pared by 4 bases and J by 1 base, with 13 bases between. The chain joins TRBV2 to TRBJ1-2; D perhaps matches TRBD1 (5 bases). The receptor comes from a woman aged 40 to 50 with acute COVID-19. Sequenced: PBMCs or T cells enriched from blood (not recorded which). The CDR3 coding sequence is TGTGCCAGCAGTGGCAGGGTAGGGGTTAACTATGGCTACACCTTC. Translated: CASSGRVGVNYGYTF. The full variable domain, with the rest looked up from reference TRBV2 and TRBJ1-2, is EPEVTQTPSHQVTQMGQEVILRCVPISNHLYFYWYRQILGQKVEFLVSFYNNEISEKSEIFDDQFSVERPDGSNFTLKIRSTKLEDSAMYFCASSGRVGVNYGYTFGSGTRLTVV.